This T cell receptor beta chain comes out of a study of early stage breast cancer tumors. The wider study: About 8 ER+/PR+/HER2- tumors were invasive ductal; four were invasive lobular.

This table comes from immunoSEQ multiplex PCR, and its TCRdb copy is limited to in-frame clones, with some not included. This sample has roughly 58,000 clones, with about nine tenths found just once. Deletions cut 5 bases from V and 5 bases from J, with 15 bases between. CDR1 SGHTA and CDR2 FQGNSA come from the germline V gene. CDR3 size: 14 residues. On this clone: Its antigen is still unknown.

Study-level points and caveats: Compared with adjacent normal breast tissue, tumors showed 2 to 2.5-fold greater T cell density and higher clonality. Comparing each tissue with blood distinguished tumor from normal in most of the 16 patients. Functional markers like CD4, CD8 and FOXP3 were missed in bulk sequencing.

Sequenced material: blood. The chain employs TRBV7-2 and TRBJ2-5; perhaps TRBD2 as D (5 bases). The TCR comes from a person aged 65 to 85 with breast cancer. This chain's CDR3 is CASSLRTGGETQYF. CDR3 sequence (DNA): TGTGCCAGCAGCCTCCGGACTGGCGGGGAGACCCAGTACTTC.